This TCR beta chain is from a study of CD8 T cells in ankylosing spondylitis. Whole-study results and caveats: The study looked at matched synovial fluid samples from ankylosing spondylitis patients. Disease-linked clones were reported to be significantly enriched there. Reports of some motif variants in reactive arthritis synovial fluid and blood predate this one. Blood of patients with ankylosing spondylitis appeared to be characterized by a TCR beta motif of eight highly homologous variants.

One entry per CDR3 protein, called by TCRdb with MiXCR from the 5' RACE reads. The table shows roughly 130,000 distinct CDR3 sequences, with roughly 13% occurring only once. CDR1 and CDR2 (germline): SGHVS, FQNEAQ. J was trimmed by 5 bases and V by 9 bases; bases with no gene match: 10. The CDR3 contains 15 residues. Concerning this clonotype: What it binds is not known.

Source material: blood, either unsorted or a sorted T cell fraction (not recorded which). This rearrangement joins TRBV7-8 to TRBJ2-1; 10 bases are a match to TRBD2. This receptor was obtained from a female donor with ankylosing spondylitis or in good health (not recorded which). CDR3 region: CASRAHLAGDNEQFF. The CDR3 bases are TGTGCCAGTCGCGCCCACCTAGCGGGAGACAATGAGCAGTTCTTC.